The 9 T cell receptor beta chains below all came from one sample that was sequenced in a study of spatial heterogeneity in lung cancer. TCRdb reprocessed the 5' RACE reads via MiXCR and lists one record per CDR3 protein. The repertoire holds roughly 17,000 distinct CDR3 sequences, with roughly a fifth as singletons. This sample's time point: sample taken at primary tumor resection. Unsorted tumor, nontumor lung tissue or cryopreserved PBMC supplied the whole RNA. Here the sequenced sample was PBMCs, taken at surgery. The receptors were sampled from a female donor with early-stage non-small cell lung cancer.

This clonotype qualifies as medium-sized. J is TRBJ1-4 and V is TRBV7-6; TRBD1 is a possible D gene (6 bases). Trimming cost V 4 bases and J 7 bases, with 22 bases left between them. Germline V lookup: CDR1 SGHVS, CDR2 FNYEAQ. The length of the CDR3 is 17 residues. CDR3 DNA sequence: TGTGCCAGCAGCTCTAAAACAGGGAGTGGCCGACGTGAAAAACTGTTTTTT. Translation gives CASSSKTGSGRREKLFF.

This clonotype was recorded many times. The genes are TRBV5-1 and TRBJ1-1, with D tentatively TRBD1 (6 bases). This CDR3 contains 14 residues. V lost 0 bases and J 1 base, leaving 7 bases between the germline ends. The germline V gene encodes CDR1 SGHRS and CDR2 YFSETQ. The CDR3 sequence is CASSLDRANTEAFF. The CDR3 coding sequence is TGCGCCAGCAGCTTGGACAGGGCGAACACTGAAGCTTTCTTT.

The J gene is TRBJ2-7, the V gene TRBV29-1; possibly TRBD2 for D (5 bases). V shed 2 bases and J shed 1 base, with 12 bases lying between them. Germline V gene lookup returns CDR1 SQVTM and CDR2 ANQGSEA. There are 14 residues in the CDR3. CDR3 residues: CSVEYPGKSYEQYF. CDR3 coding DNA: TGCAGCGTTGAATATCCGGGGAAATCCTACGAGCAGTACTTC.

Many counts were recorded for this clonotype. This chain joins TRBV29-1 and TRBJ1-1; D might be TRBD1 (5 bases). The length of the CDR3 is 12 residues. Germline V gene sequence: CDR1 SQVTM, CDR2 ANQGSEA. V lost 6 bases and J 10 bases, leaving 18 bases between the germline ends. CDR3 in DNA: TGCAGCGTCGCGGGACCCGGACGGGGAGCTTTCTTT. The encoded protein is CSVAGPGRGAFF.

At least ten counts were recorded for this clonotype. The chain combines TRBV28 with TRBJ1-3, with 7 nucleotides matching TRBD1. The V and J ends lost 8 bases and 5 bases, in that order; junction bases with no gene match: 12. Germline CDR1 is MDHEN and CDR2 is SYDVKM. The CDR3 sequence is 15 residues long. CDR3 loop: CASSYYRGGRNTIYF. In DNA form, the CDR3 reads TGTGCCAGCTCCTACTACAGGGGCGGTAGAAACACCATATATTTT.

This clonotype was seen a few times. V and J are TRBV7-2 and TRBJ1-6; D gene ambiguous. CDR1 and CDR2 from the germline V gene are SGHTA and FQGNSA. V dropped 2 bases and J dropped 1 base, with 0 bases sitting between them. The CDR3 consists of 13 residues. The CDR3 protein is CASSLSYNSPLHF. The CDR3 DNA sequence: TGTGCCAGCAGCTTATCCTATAATTCACCCCTCCACTTT.

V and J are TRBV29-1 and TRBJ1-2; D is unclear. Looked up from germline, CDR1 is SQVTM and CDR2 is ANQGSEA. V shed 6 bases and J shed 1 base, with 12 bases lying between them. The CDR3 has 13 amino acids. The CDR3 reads CSVEMTYNYGYTF. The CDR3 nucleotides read TGCAGCGTCGAAATGACGTATAACTATGGCTACACCTTC.

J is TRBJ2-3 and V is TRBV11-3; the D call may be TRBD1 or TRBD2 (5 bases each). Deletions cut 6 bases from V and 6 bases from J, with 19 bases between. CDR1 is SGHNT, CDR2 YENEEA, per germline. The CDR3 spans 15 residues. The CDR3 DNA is TGTGCCAGCAGTCCGGGACCCTCAAAAACGGATACGCAGTATTTT. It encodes CASSPGPSKTDTQYF. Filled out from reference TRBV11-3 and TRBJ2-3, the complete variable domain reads EAGVVQSPRYKIIEKKQPVAFWCNPISGHNTLYWYLQNLGQGPELLIRYENEEAVDDSQLPKDRFSAERLKGVDSTLKIQPAELGDSAVYLCASSPGPSKTDTQYFGPGTRLTVL.

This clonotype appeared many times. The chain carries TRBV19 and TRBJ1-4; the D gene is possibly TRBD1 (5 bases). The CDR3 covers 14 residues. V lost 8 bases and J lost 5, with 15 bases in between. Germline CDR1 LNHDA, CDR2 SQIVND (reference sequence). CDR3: CASLKGTENEKLFF. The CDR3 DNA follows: TGTGCCAGTCTAAAGGGGACGGAGAATGAAAAACTGTTTTTT.